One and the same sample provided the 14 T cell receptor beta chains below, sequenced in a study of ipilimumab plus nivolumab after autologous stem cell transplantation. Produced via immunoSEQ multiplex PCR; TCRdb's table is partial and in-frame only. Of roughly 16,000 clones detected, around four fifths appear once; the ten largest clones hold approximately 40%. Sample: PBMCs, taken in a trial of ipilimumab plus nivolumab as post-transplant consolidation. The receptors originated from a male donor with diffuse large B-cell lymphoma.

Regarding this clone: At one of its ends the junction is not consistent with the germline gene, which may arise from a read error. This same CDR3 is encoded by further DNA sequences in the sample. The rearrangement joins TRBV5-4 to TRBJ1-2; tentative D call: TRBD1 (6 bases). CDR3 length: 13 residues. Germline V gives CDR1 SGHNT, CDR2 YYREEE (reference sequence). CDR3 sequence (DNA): TGTGCCAGCAGTTTGGACAGAAACTATGGCTACACCTTC. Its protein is CASSLDRNYGYTF.

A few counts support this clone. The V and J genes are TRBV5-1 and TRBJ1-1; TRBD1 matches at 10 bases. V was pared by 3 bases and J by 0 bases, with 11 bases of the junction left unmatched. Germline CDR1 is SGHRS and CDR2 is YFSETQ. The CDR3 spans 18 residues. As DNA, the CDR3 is TGCGCCAGCAGCTCCCTAGGGACAGGGGACCCCTTGAACACTGAAGCTTTCTTT. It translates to CASSSLGTGDPLNTEAFF. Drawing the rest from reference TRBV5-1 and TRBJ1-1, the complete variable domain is KAGVTQTPRYLIKTRGQQVTLSCSPISGHRSVSWYQQTPGQGLQFLFEYFSETQRNKGNFPGRFSGRQFSNSRSEMNVSTLELGDSALYLCASSSLGTGDPLNTEAFFGQGTRLTVV.

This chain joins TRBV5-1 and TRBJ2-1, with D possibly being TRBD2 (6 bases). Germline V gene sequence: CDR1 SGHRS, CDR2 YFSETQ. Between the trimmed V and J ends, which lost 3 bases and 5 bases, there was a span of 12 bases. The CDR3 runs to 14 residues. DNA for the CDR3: TGCGCCAGCAGCTCGGGACTTTTCAACAATGAGCAGTTCTTC. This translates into CASSSGLFNNEQFF.

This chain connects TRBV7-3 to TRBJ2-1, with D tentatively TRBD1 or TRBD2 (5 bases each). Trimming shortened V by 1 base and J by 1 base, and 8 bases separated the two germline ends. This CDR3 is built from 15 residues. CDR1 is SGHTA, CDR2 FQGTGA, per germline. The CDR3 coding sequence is TGTGCCAGCAGCTTAAATGGGGGTTCCTACAATGAGCAGTTCTTC. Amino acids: CASSLNGGSYNEQFF.

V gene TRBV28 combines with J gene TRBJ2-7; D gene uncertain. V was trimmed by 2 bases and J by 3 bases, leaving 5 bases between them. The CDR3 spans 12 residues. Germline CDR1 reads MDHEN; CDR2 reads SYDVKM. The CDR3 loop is CASSLGGYEQYF. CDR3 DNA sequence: TGTGCCAGCAGTTTAGGCGGCTACGAGCAGTACTTC. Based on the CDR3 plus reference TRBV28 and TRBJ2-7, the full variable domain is DVKVTQSSRYLVKRTGEKVFLECVQDMDHENMFWYRQDPGLGLRLIYFSYDVKMKEKGDIPEGYSVSREKKERFSLILESASTNQTSMYLCASSLGGYEQYFGPGTRLTVT.

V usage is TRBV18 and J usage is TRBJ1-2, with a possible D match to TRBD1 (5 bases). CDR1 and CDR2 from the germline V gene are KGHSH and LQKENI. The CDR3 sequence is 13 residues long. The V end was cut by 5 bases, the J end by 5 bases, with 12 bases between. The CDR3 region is CASSVTELYGYTF. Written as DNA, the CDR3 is TGTGCCAGCTCAGTGACAGAATTATATGGCTACACCTTC.

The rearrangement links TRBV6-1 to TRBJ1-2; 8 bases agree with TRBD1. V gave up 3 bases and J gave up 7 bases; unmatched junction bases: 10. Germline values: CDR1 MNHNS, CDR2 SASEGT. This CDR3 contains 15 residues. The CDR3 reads CASSEINRGTGGYTF. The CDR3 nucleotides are TGTGCCAGCAGTGAGATAAACAGGGGGACCGGTGGCTACACCTTC.

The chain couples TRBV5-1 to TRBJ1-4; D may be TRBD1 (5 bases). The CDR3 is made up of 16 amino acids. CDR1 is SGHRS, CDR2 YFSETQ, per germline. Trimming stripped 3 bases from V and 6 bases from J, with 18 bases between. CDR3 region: CASSSLSGPEDEKLFF. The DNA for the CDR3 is TGCGCCAGCAGCTCACTCTCGGGACCCGAGGATGAAAAACTGTTTTTT.

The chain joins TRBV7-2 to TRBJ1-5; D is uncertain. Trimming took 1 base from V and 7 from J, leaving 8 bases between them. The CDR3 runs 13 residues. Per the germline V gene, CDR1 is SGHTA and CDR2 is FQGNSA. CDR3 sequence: CASSLEQRQPQHF. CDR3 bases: TGTGCCAGCAGCTTAGAACAGCGACAGCCCCAGCATTTT.

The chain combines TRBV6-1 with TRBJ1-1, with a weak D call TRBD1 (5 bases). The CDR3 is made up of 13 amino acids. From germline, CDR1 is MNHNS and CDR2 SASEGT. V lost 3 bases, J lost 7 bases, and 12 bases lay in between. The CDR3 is CASSEIGGGEAFF. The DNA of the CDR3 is TGTGCCAGCAGTGAGATTGGCGGGGGTGAAGCTTTCTTT.

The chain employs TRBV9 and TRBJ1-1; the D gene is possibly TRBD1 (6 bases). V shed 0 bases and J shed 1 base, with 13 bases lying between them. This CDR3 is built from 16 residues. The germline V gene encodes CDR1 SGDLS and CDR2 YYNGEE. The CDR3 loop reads CASSVVGDITNTEAFF. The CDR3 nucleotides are TGTGCCAGCAGCGTAGTCGGGGACATAACGAACACTGAAGCTTTCTTT.

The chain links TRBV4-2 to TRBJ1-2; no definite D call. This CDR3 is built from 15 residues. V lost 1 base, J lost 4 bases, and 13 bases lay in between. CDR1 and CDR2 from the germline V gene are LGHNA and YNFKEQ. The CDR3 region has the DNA TGTGCCAGCAGCCAAGGGAAGGGATTGGTCTATGGCTACACCTTC. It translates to CASSQGKGLVYGYTF.

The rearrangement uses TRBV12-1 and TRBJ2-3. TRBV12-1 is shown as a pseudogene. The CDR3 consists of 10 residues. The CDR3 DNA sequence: TGTGCCATCCGACCTCTTACGCAGTATTTT. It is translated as CAIRPLTQYF.

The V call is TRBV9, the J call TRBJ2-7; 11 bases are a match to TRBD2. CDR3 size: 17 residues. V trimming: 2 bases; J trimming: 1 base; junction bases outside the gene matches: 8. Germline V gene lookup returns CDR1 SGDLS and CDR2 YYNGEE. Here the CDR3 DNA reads TGTGCCAGCAGCGTGGGGATGACTAGCGGGACTTCCTACGAGCAGTACTTC. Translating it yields CASSVGMTSGTSYEQYF.